This T cell receptor beta chain was found in a study of Ad26.COV2.S vaccination and SARS-CoV-2 variants. The CDR3 consists of 14 residues. Per germline, CDR1 SGHDT and CDR2 YYEEEE. The V end lost 1 base, the J end lost 4 bases, and 12 bases lay between the germline ends. Indicated treatment: about 20 received Ad26.COV2.S at low or high dose, single or two shots; about five received placebo; per-sample allocation not given. Samples analyzed were those drawn on day 63 after the first vaccine or placebo injection. Sequencing was performed with immunoSEQ multiplex PCR; in TCRdb, only in-frame clones are kept and a portion is missing. The table lists 400,000 to 500,000 clones, more than 75% of them singletons.

The sequence was obtained from a person between 18 and 65 years old who received the Ad26.COV2.S COVID-19 vaccine or a placebo. V gene TRBV5-6 combines with J gene TRBJ2-7, with a possible D match to TRBD1 (6 bases). The sample consisted of peripheral blood, taken in a trial of Ad26.COV2.S vaccine versus placebo. The CDR3 protein is CASSLTGNPYEQYF. The CDR3 coding sequence is TGTGCCAGCAGCTTGACAGGGAATCCTTACGAGCAGTACTTC.